This TCR beta chain was obtained from a study of blood T cells in healthy people across ages. Per-sample PBMC isolation yielded at least 6.5 million cells. The CDR3 consists of 15 residues. V was pared by 6 bases and J by 2 bases, with 8 bases of the junction left unmatched. Germline V lookup: CDR1 SQVTM, CDR2 ANQGSEA. With a J-beta primer mix and a sample-barcoded 5' primer, a second PCR ran about 7 to 12 cycles. TCRdb re-called the 5' RACE reads through MiXCR, storing one row per CDR3 protein. In the table there are around 850,000 distinct CDR3 sequences, roughly 34% of which are singletons. The sequence came from a man aged 18 to 29 in good health. Sequenced input: blood. The chain is built from TRBV29-1 and TRBJ1-5; 9 bases align to TRBD1. This CDR3 reads CSVKQGARGNQPQHF. CDR3 sequence (DNA): TGCAGCGTCAAACAGGGGGCCCGGGGCAATCAGCCCCAGCATTTT.